This is a list of T cell receptor beta chains from one sample in a study of metastatic and nonmetastatic thyroid tumors. Using MiXCR, TCRdb re-called clones from the PCR reads. Of around 45,000 clones listed, around 2.9% are singletons. Material: blood. These receptors all come from a female donor with papillary thyroid cancer or a benign thyroid nodule (not recorded which). Some clones in this sample may be carry-over from other donors' samples. CDR3s leave out the opening cysteine and the closing phenylalanine or tryptophan.

j_call v_call cdr3_aa
TRBJ2-1 TRBV5-4 ASSLGGLAGYNEQF
TRBJ1-5 TRBV28 ASSSRGAGLMQPQH
TRBJ2-7 TRBV6-1 ASRDSGGGRKQY
TRBJ1-4 TRBV5-1 ASSDSGGPNEKLF
TRBJ2-5 TRBV6-1 ASRRGYQETQY
TRBJ1-2 TRBV5-1 ASSLGQGSYGYT
TRBJ2-3 TRBV27 ASSPLGTGRDTQY
TRBJ2-7 TRBV2 ASSRDRPPFYEQY
TRBJ2-5 TRBV6-2/TRBV6-3 ASSDPGQGGETQY
TRBJ1-2 TRBV3-1 ASSQDWGTGDGEGYGYT
TRBJ2-7 TRBV28 ASSLGQGAYDQY
TRBJ2-1 TRBV6-5 ASNYSGSDAQF
TRBJ2-5 TRBV11-1 ASSFDLETQY
TRBJ2-5 TRBV9 ASSEITGETQY
TRBJ2-2 TRBV6-2/TRBV6-3 ASNKGLPNTGELF
TRBJ1-5 TRBV20-1 SARLRAKGQPQH
TRBJ1-6 TRBV11-3 ASSPSQGGSPLH
TRBJ2-4 TRBV2 ASSEGQPLAKNIQY
TRBJ1-1 TRBV6-1 ASSGTGYTEAF
TRBJ2-5 TRBV12-3/TRBV12-4 ASSRGTGLQETQY
TRBJ2-1 TRBV11-1 ASSPEGYNEQF
TRBJ2-5 TRBV4-1 ASSQEVVGRRLETQY
TRBJ1-4 TRBV20-1 SARRGRNEKLL
TRBJ1-2 TRBV19 ATTHPGTANYGYT
TRBJ2-2 TRBV7-6 ASSSGQLNTGELF
TRBJ2-7 TRBV5-1 ASSPIIRGSYEQY
TRBJ2-5 TRBV10-1 ASSESGGGTQY
TRBJ1-5 TRBV6-1 ASRPGWNQPQH
TRBJ2-3 TRBV24-1 ATSDHRGRGTDTQY
TRBJ1-6 TRBV10-2 ASSENRNSPLH
TRBJ2-7 TRBV20-1 SARPGQGLYEQY
TRBJ1-6 TRBV4-1 ASTSLPRGRNSPLH
TRBJ2-5 TRBV29-1 SVEVVVGETQY
TRBJ2-5 TRBV19 ASSICNSGSLKTQY
TRBJ2-3 TRBV27 ASRTGSPDTQY
TRBJ2-3 TRBV5-1 ASSPTSGKTQY
TRBJ2-5 TRBV6-9 ASSWLAGGFNAEQFFGPGETQY
TRBJ1-5 TRBV27 ASSSGTNQPQH
TRBJ1-2 TRBV2 ASSGGRGSYGYT